The present entry profiles one T cell receptor beta chain with its context. It lacks a known antigen. No base-level quality is on record; no much larger clone is a single base apart. Set within a cohort of healthcare workers in London, UK, this nested case-control study involved weekly PCR testing of nasopharyngeal swabs along with blood sampling. Healthcare workers were recruited during the week of the UK lockdown, between 23 and 31 March 2020, and followed weekly for up to roughly 16 weeks. From V the trimming removes 1 base and from J it removes 3 bases, while the gene matches leave 7 bases of the junction unaccounted for. Via the germline V gene, CDR1 is SGHRS and CDR2 YFSETQ. The CDR3 has 16 amino acids, counting the end cysteine and phenylalanine. The DNA shown is the 48-base CDR3, in frame from base 1. The library was built by means of 5' RACE. Sequencing was carried out with a NextSeq 500. The TCR library protocol attached unique molecular identifiers to individual cDNA molecules to correct for sequencing error and PCR bias. Sequencing covered both TCR alpha and beta chains, and within each sample the abundances of alpha and beta sequences were tightly co-correlated. On the authors' methods: Decombinator V4 was used to perform V gene, J gene and CDR3 annotation of TCR sequences. Expanded TCRs were defined as changing significantly between any two time points under a Poisson model with p below 0.0001. TCR abundances were normalised to the total number of TCRs sequenced per sample and expressed as counts per million. TRAV1-2 paired with TRAJ12, TRAJ20 or TRAJ33 defined MAIT TCRs, while TRAV10 paired with TRAJ18 defined iNKT TCRs. VDJdb, accessed 1 November 2021, was searched for CMV, EBV and SARS-CoV-2 annotated TCRs, with TCRs annotated for multiple antigens excluded. Starting from the raw public reads, TCRdb applied fastp trimming at Q25, assembled clones with MiXCR and retained in-frame beta chains. Rows merge per CDR3 protein into single entries with the most common DNA and genes. These V and J calls derive from TCRdb rather than the authors' analysis. The sample table contains approximately 22,000 distinct CDR3 sequences; only one count was recorded for approximately 4.4% of them. Under 20% of the sample rests with the top ten.

The entry originates in a study of early T cells in non-severe SARS-CoV-2 infection (dated by TCRdb to about 2021). Some background on the complete study: Because TCR sequencing was done on bulk RNA from unsorted whole blood, the alpha and beta chains could not be paired. What the research found in general, with its limitations: VDJdb matching was skewed toward anti-spike CD8 responses and likely underestimated virus-specific expansions by missing private and CD4 specificities.

This receptor was taken from an adult who was a healthcare worker with PCR-confirmed SARS-CoV-2 infection or an uninfected control (not recorded which). The chain was built from TRBV5-1 and TRBJ2-3; TRBD1 agrees with 8 junctional bases. Source material: whole blood. The DNA is TGCGCCAGCAGCTTGATAGCAGGGGGCAGGACAGATACGCAGTATTTT. It translates to CASSLIAGGRTDTQYF. Outside the CDR3, residues come from the reference TRBV5-1 and TRBJ2-3 proteins, so the full variable domain is: KAGVTQTPRYLIKTRGQQVTLSCSPISGHRSVSWYQQTPGQGLQFLFEYFSETQRNKGNFPGRFSGRQFSNSRSEMNVSTLELGDSALYLCASSLIAGGRTDTQYFGPGTRLTVL.